This TCR delta chain is drawn from a study of delta chains in infants with herpesvirus infections (dated by TCRdb to the early 2020s). Background for the entire study: From birth, the study prospectively followed a Ugandan infant birth cohort to characterize gammadelta T cell responses to primary cytomegalovirus (CMV) infection. Infant blood samples fell into approximate age groups of 1.5, 4, 8 and 12 months. Previously published Belgian fetal and cord blood gammadelta TCR data were included only for comparison and were not generated in this cohort. In infants who were infected with CMV after birth, the study searched for a public fetal Vdelta1/Vgamma8 gammadelta TCR clonotype. gammadelta TCRs were sequenced from PBMC of about 19 CMV-infected infants (one congenitally infected) and 7 to 9 CMV-uninfected infants with enough sample available. Results and caveats for the whole study, not just this receptor: The public clonotype might still be present below the detection limit in CMV-uninfected infants. The public Vdelta1 clonotype was detected in 4 of 18 CMV-infected infants, namely three infected postnatally before 120 days of age and the congenitally infected infant. Detection of the public clonotype was limited to the first time point after infection, and the public clonotype was not found in uninfected infants or in infants infected after 120 days. Within Vdelta1 cells, the frequency of the public clonotype appeared to be inversely correlated with age at infection and to decay rapidly, seemingly not persisting past roughly two months. The authors acknowledged a small sample size and a lack of race- or environment-matched controls, because almost all Ugandans acquire CMV before adulthood.

In Kampala, Uganda, pregnant women receiving prenatal care were recruited and their infants were enrolled, and documentation of maternal HIV status was required. Families received weekly visits, and collection of infant clinical information, oral swabs and peripheral blood began at 6 weeks of age and continued every 4 months after that. Blood was collected in heparin tubes, and PBMC were isolated by Ficoll-Paque density gradient centrifugation and cryopreserved. The CDR3 starts with the cysteine, ends with the phenylalanine, and has 22 residues. CDR3 DNA only is kept here, 66 bases in frame from base 1. V ends up 7 bases short and J 2 bases short, with an unmatched junction base count of 30. The germline V gene encodes CDR1 NSMFDY and CDR2 ISSIKDK. Library preparation was by RT-PCR. To generate TCR cDNA, RNA from PBMC was reverse transcribed using SuperScript II together with primers specific for the gamma chain and the delta chain. cDNA was purified with AMPure XP beads, amplified, and indexed with Illumina adapters using the Nextera XT Index Kit. Sequencing of the gammadelta TCR libraries was done on an Illumina MiSeq using a V2 300-cycle kit. Concerning the study's data processing: Using MiXCR v2.1.12, CDR3 sequences were assembled, and reads were mapped onto D, J and V genes obtained from GenBank. Repertoire analyses of the CDR3 clonotypes were performed with VDJtools v1.2.1. Clone calls in TCRdb were regenerated from the public reads with CATT, after which identical DNA sequences shared one row. The V and J calls, along with clone size, are taken from TCRdb and not from the paper's own processing. The sample table shows roughly 960 delta-chain clones, and about 9.1% are seen once. About 5.8% of the sample goes to the ten largest clones.

Remarks on this clone: Its antigen remains undetermined. A read error is likely here: a far larger clone is one base away.

The starting material was peripheral blood, obtained at time point 2 of longitudinal follow-up. Here the chain combines TRAV29/DV5 and TRDJ1; a stretch of 12 junction bases matches TRDD3. The source of this sequence is a human donor who was a Ugandan infant, either HIV-exposed or HIV-unexposed (not recorded which). The CDR3 has the sequence CALTQPFLRTGGYRRKTDKLIF. The nucleotide sequence is TGTGCACTCACGCAACCCTTCCTACGTACTGGGGGATACAGGCGTAAGACCGATAAACTCATCTTT.